This T cell receptor beta chain comes out of a study of cytomegalovirus exposure and HLA in healthy donors. Counting both end residues, the CDR3 totals 10 amino acids. Germline V gives CDR1 SGHVS, CDR2 FNYEAQ. Both 60 Vbeta primers and 13 Jbeta primers went into the PCR. Sequencing used immunoSEQ multiplex PCR; TCRdb keeps in-frame clones, though not all of them. The sample has about 140,000 clones; about 80% are singletons. Only a few counts were recorded for this clone. The missing conserved phenylalanine or tryptophan at the end of this CDR3 makes a read error likely. Because the CDR3's place on the DNA is in doubt, the DNA is left out and the CDR3 is given as listed by TCRdb.

V and J are TRBV7-6 and TRBJ2-6; TRBD2, the table's D call, was not compared with the DNA. What was sequenced was PBMCs. The sequence was obtained from a young man in good health and CMV-seronegative. The CDR3 reads CASSFEPLYG.